The 20 T cell receptor beta chains below come from one sample, sequenced in a study of shared clonotypes between healthy human individuals. TCRdb's copy holds only in-frame clones and misses some; the assay was immunoSEQ multiplex PCR. The sample contains 2 million to 2.5 million clones, over 85% of which appear only once. Sequencing was carried out using naive CD4+ T cells from PBMCs. Subset meaning: CD45RA+ positively selected. The receptors come from a young man in good health. Some clones in this sample may be carry-over from other donors' samples.

This sequence joins TRBV10-3 and TRBJ1-4; D unresolved. The CDR3 is 14 amino acids. V was trimmed by 4 bases and J by 4 bases, leaving 10 bases between them. CDR1 ENHRY and CDR2 SYGVKD come from the germline V gene. DNA for the CDR3: TGTGCCATCAGTGGGGAATCGCTTAATGAAAAACTGTTTTTT. Its translation is CAISGESLNEKLFF.

This chain connects TRBV18 to TRBJ2-2, with D perhaps matching TRBD2 (5 bases). Trimming took 3 bases from V and 2 from J, leaving 13 bases between them. The CDR3 runs to 16 residues. The germline V gene has CDR1 KGHSH and CDR2 LQKENI. This CDR3 reads CASSPVAIINTGELFF. The CDR3 DNA follows: TGTGCCAGCTCACCGGTAGCGATCATCAACACCGGGGAGCTGTTTTTT.

The CDR3 DNA sequence: TGTGCCAGTAGTGTACGGGGGTCGGGCACTGAAGCTTTCTTT. Protein sequence: CASSVRGSGTEAFF. The chain carries TRBV19 and TRBJ1-1, with a possible D match to TRBD1 (5 bases). Deletions cut 5 bases from V and 4 bases from J, with 14 bases between. Germline values: CDR1 LNHDA, CDR2 SQIVND (reference sequence). The CDR3 spans 14 residues.

This clone was detected a few times. The same CDR3 is also encoded by other DNA sequences in this sample. V gene TRBV20-1 combines with J gene TRBJ1-1; D is ambiguous. Trimming pared 5 bases from V and 4 bases from J, leaving 8 bases between. This CDR3 has 11 amino acids. Per the germline V gene, CDR1 is DFQATT and CDR2 is SNEGSKA (reference sequence). CDR3 coding DNA: TGCAGTGCTCGGACGGGCACTGAAGCTTTCTTT. As protein: CSARTGTEAFF.

The rearrangement links TRBV28 to TRBJ2-1; D unresolved. Trimming cost V 6 bases and J 5 bases, with 14 bases left between them. Germline CDR1 and CDR2: MDHEN and SYDVKM. The CDR3 is 14 residues long. In nucleotides, the CDR3 is TGTGCCAGCAGACCTCAGGAGACTCACAATGAGCAGTTCTTC. Protein: CASRPQETHNEQFF.

Comment on this clone: The same CDR3 also results from other DNA sequences found in this sample. This sequence joins TRBV2 and TRBJ1-5, with D possibly TRBD1 on 6 matching bases. With 9 bases removed from V and 0 bases from J, the gap between germline ends came to 9 bases. Germline CDR1 is SNHLY and CDR2 is FYNNEI. The CDR3 runs 13 residues. The CDR3 loop reads CASTTGSNQPQHF. The DNA of the CDR3 is TGTGCCAGTACGACAGGTAGCAATCAGCCCCAGCATTTT.

This clone was detected once. The gene calls are TRBV7-2 and TRBJ1-3; D gene unclear. Germline V lookup: CDR1 SGHTA, CDR2 FQGNSA. V was pared by 5 bases and J by 3 bases, with 17 bases between. There are 16 residues in the CDR3. CDR3 sequence (DNA): TGTGCCAGCAGCCTCATGACTCCTACGTATGGAAACACCATATATTTT. Translation: CASSLMTPTYGNTIYF.

The chain combines TRBV5-1 with TRBJ2-3; a weak D match, TRBD2 (6 bases). Germline V gene sequence: CDR1 SGHRS, CDR2 YFSETQ. Between the trimmed V and J ends, which lost 4 bases and 0 bases, there was a span of 12 bases. The CDR3 is made up of 15 amino acids. The CDR3, as DNA: TGCGCCAGCAGCACAATAGCGGCAAGCACAGATACGCAGTATTTT. Amino acids: CASSTIAASTDTQYF.

The chain uses TRBV5-1 and TRBJ2-7, with D perhaps TRBD2 (5 bases). The germline CDR1 and CDR2 sequences are SGHRS and YFSETQ. CDR3 length: 14 amino acids. V lost 4 bases and J 6 bases, leaving 17 bases between the germline ends. CDR3 loop: CASSLTDGNGEQYF. The CDR3 bases are TGCGCCAGCAGCCTCACGGACGGGAACGGCGAGCAGTACTTC.

The chain combines TRBV14 with TRBJ2-5; D is possibly TRBD2 (5 bases). The germline V gene encodes CDR1 SGHDN and CDR2 FVKESK. The V end was cut by 2 bases, the J end by 6 bases, with 13 bases between. This CDR3 contains 14 residues. CDR3 loop: CASSQRGGGQTQYF. The CDR3, as DNA: TGTGCCAGCAGCCAACGGGGTGGCGGGCAGACCCAGTACTTC.

Comments on this clone: The identical CDR3 is also encoded by other nucleotide sequences in the sample. The chain recombines TRBV9 with TRBJ1-3; D is ambiguous. This CDR3 has 14 amino acids. Deletions cut 2 bases from V and 0 bases from J, with 6 bases between. In germline, CDR1 is SGDLS, CDR2 YYNGEE. The DNA of the CDR3 is TGTGCCAGCAGCGTCGACTTCTCTGGAAACACCATATATTTT. It codes for CASSVDFSGNTIYF.

The chain employs TRBV27 and TRBJ2-6; 9 bases match TRBD1. Germline values: CDR1 MNHEY, CDR2 SMNVEV (reference sequence). The trim removed 5 bases at V and 1 base at J, leaving 6 bases unmatched. The CDR3 is 17 amino acids. CDR3 amino acids: CASSPGTGSSGANVLTF. The CDR3 nucleotides are TGTGCCAGCAGTCCCGGGACAGGGTCGTCTGGGGCCAACGTCCTGACTTTC.

This clone has a handful of counts. J is TRBJ1-2 and V is TRBV28; 7 nucleotides match TRBD1. From germline, CDR1 is MDHEN and CDR2 SYDVKM. The CDR3 has 14 residues. J lost 4 bases, V lost 5 bases, and 7 bases had no gene match. CDR3 coding DNA: TGTGCCAGCAGTCCGGGACAGAAAGTCTATGGCTACACCTTC. Its translation is CASSPGQKVYGYTF.

The chain employs TRBV28 and TRBJ2-3; possible D gene TRBD2, 6 bases. The CDR3 spans 14 residues. Germline V gene lookup returns CDR1 MDHEN and CDR2 SYDVKM. V gave up 6 bases and J gave up 1 base, with 11 bases separating them. CDR3 nucleotide sequence: TGTGCCAGCAGCGCGGGCGGGGGCACAGATACGCAGTATTTT. Protein: CASSAGGGTDTQYF. Drawing the rest from reference TRBV28 and TRBJ2-3, the complete variable domain is DVKVTQSSRYLVKRTGEKVFLECVQDMDHENMFWYRQDPGLGLRLIYFSYDVKMKEKGDIPEGYSVSREKKERFSLILESASTNQTSMYLCASSAGGGTDTQYFGPGTRLTVL.

This clone appeared a few times. This rearrangement joins TRBV28 to TRBJ1-3; D not certain. Germline CDR1 and CDR2: MDHEN and SYDVKM. V lost 10 bases and J lost 8, with 12 bases in between. This CDR3 has 11 residues. CDR3 coding DNA: TGTGCCACCACCGCGGCAGACACCATATATTTT. This encodes CATTAADTIYF.

Remarks on this clone: Other nucleotide sequences from this sample produce the same CDR3. The CDR3 bases are TGTGCCAGCAGCCAAGATCTTGGGCGTGAAGCTTTCTTT. Its translation: CASSQDLGREAFF. The chain carries TRBV14 and TRBJ1-1; D unclear. Trimming shortened V by 0 bases and J by 7 bases, and 9 bases separated the two germline ends. Germline lookup yields CDR1 SGHDN and CDR2 FVKESK. The CDR3 totals 13 residues.

Points on this clone: This same CDR3 is encoded by further DNA sequences in the sample. The chain is built from TRBV7-9 and TRBJ1-2; a weak D match, TRBD1 (6 bases). The germline CDR1 and CDR2 sequences are SEHNR and FQNEAQ (reference sequence). The CDR3 extends over 12 amino acids. Deletions cut 0 bases from V and 8 bases from J, with 7 bases between. CDR3 DNA sequence: TGTGCCAGCAGCTTAGCCGGGACAGGCTACACCTTC. Translated, it gives CASSLAGTGYTF.

The chain carries TRBV10-3 and TRBJ1-4, with D maybe TRBD1 (5 bases). Deletions cut 6 bases from V and 6 bases from J, with 14 bases between. The CDR3 spans 14 residues. CDR1 ENHRY and CDR2 SYGVKD come from the germline V gene. The CDR3, as DNA: TGTGCCATCAGGCCAGGTGAAGGGGATGAAAAACTGTTTTTT. Encoded protein: CAIRPGEGDEKLFF.

About this clone: In the same sample, other DNA sequences code for this CDR3. The rearrangement uses TRBV28 and TRBJ1-3, with unresolved D. V lost 3 bases to trimming and J lost 0 bases, with 9 bases between them. CDR1 is MDHEN and CDR2 is SYDVKM in the germline V gene. CDR3 length: 15 amino acids. This CDR3 is CASSFGGYSGNTIYF. In DNA form, the CDR3 reads TGTGCCAGCAGTTTTGGCGGATACTCTGGAAACACCATATATTTT. Based on the CDR3 plus reference TRBV28 and TRBJ1-3, the full variable domain is DVKVTQSSRYLVKRTGEKVFLECVQDMDHENMFWYRQDPGLGLRLIYFSYDVKMKEKGDIPEGYSVSREKKERFSLILESASTNQTSMYLCASSFGGYSGNTIYFGEGSWLTVV.

The rearrangement joins TRBV7-2 to TRBJ2-1; TRBD1 is a possible D gene (6 bases). The germline CDR1 and CDR2 sequences are SGHTA and FQGNSA. CDR3 length: 15 amino acids. V was trimmed by 4 bases and J by 7 bases, leaving 17 bases between them. This CDR3 reads CASSYNPGVRNEQFF. The CDR3 bases are TGTGCCAGCAGCTATAACCCAGGGGTGAGGAATGAGCAGTTCTTC.